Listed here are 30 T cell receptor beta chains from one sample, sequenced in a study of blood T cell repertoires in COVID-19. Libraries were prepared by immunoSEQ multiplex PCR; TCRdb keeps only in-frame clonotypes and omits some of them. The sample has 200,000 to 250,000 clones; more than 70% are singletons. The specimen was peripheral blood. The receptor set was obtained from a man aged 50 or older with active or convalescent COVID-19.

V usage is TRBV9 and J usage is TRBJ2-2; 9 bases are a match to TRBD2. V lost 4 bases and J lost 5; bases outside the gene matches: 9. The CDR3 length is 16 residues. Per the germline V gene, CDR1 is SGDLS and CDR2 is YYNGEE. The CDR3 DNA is TGTGCCAGCAGCCCGACTAGCGGCCCATTAACCGGGGAGCTGTTTTTT. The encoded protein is CASSPTSGPLTGELFF.

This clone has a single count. The CDR3 nucleotides read TGTGCCAGCAGCGGAGAGACTAGCGGGACTGGGGAGCTGTTTTTT. Its translation is CASSGETSGTGELFF. The chain has TRBV9 and TRBJ2-2; 11 nucleotides line up with TRBD2. CDR1 is SGDLS and CDR2 is YYNGEE in the germline V gene. Unmatched junction bases numbered 6, after V lost 3 bases and J lost 8 bases. CDR3 length equals 15 residues.

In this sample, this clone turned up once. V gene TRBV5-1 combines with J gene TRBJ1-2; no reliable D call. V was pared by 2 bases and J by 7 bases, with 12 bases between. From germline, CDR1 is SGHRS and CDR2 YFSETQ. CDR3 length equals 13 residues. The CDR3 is CASSLPSSSGYTF. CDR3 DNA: TGCGCCAGCAGCTTACCAAGCTCTAGTGGCTACACCTTC.

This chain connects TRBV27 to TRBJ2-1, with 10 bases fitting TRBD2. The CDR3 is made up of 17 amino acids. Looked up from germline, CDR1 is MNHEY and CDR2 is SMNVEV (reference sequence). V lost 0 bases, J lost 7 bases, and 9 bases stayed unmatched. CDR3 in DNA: TGTGCCAGCAGTTTATCGCCCCCTAGCGGGAGTTTAAATGAGCAGTTCTTC. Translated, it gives CASSLSPPSGSLNEQFF.

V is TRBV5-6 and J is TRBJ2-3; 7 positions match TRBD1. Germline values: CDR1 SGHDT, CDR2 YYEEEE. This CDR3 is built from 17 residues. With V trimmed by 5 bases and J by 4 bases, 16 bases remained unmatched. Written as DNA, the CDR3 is TGTGCCAGCAGTTCCGGGACAGACCTTGGGGGATCAGATACGCAGTATTTT. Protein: CASSSGTDLGGSDTQYF.

The CDR3 region has the DNA TGTGCCAGCAGCAAAGCGGCAGTAAACACTGAAGCTTTCTTT. Amino acids: CASSKAAVNTEAFF. V and J are TRBV21-1 and TRBJ1-1; the table's D call, TRBD1, was not checked against the DNA. TRBV21-1 is listed as a pseudogene. The CDR3 runs to 14 residues.

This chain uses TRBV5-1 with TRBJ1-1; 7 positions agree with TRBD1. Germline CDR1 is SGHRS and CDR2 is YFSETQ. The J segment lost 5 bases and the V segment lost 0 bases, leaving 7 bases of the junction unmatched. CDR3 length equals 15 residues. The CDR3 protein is CASSLVTGAKTEAFF. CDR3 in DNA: TGCGCCAGCAGCTTGGTCACAGGGGCAAAGACTGAAGCTTTCTTT.

CDR3 protein: CASSQATKADRGNSPLHF. DNA for the CDR3: TGTGCCAGCAGCCAAGCGACCAAGGCCGATAGAGGAAATTCACCCCTCCACTTT. The V gene is TRBV4-2, the J gene TRBJ1-6, with D hard to call. Germline-derived CDR1 and CDR2 are LGHNA and YNFKEQ. The CDR3 consists of 18 residues. V lost 1 base and J 7 bases, leaving 20 bases between the germline ends.

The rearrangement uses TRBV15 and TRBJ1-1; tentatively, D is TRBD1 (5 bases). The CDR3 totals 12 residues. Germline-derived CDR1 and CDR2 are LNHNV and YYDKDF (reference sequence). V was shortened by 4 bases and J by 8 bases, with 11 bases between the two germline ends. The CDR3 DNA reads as TGTGCCACCAGCACACCAGGGAGGGAAGCTTTCTTT. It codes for CATSTPGREAFF.

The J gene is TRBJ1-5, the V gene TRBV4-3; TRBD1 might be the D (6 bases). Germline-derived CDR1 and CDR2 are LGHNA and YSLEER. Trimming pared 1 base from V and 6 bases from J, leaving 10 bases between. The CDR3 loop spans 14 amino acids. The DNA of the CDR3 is TGCGCCAGCAGCCAAGGTTTCAGGGGTCAGCCCCAGCATTTT. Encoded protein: CASSQGFRGQPQHF.

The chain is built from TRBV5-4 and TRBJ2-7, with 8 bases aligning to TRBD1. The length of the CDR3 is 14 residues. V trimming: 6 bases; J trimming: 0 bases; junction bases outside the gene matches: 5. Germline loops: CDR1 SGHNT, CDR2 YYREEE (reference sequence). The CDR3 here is CASTRDRSSYEQYF. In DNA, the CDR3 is TGTGCCAGCACAAGGGACAGGAGCTCCTACGAGCAGTACTTC. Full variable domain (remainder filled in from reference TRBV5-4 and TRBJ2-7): ETGVTQSPTHLIKTRGQQVTLRCSSQSGHNTVSWYQQALGQGPQFIFQYYREEENGRGNFPPRFSGLQFPNYSSELNVNALELDDSALYLCASTRDRSSYEQYFGPGTRLTVT.

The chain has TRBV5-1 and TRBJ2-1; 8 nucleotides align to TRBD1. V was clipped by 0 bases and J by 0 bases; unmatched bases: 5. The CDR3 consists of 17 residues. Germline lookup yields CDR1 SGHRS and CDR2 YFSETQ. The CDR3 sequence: CASSLGTGPSSYNEQFF. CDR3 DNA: TGCGCCAGCAGCTTGGGGACAGGGCCAAGCTCCTACAATGAGCAGTTCTTC. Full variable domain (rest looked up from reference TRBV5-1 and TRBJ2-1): KAGVTQTPRYLIKTRGQQVTLSCSPISGHRSVSWYQQTPGQGLQFLFEYFSETQRNKGNFPGRFSGRQFSNSRSEMNVSTLELGDSALYLCASSLGTGPSSYNEQFFGPGTRLTVL.

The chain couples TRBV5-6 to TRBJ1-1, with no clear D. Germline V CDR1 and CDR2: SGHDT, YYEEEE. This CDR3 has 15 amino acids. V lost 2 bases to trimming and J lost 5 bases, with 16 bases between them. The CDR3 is CASSLTDFTGTEAFF. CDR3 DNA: TGTGCCAGCAGCTTAACGGACTTTACGGGGACTGAAGCTTTCTTT.

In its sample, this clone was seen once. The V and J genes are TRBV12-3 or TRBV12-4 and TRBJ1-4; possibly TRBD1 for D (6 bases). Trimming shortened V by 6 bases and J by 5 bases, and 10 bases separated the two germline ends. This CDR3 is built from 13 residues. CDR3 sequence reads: CASSSTGNEKLFF. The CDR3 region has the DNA TGTGCCAGCAGCAGTACAGGGAATGAAAAACTGTTTTTT.

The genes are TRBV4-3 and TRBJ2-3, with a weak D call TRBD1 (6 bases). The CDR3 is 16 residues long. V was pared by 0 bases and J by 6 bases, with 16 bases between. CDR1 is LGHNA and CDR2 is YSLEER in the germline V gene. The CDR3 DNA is TGCGCCAGCAGCCAAGACCACAGGGCCCTGGGGGATACGCAGTATTTT. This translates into CASSQDHRALGDTQYF.

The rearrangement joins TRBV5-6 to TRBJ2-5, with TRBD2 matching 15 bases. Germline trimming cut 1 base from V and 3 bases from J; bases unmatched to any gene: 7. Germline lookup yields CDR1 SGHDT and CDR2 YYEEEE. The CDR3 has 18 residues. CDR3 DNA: TGTGCCAGCAGCTTGCCTGGACTAGCGGGAGGGGGCGAAGAGACCCAGTACTTC. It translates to CASSLPGLAGGGEETQYF.

The CDR3 protein is CASSSQTGGLAPLHF. CDR3 in DNA: TGTGCCAGCAGTTCACAGACAGGGGGACTGGCACCCCTCCACTTT. The V call is TRBV6-2 or TRBV6-3, the J call TRBJ1-6, with 9 bases identical to TRBD1. Germline V lookup: CDR1 MNHEY, CDR2 SVGEGT. V gave up 4 bases and J gave up 11 bases; unmatched junction bases: 9. The CDR3 length is 15 residues.

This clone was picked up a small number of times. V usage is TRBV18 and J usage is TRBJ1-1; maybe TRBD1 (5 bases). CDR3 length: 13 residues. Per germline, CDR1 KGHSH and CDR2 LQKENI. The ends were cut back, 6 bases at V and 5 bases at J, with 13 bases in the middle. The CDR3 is CASSEGLGTEAFF. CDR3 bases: TGTGCCAGCTCGGAGGGGTTGGGGACTGAAGCTTTCTTT.

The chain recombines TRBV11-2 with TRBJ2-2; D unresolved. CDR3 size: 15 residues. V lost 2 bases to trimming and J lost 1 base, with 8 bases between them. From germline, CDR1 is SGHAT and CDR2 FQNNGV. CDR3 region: CASSLTPVNTGELFF. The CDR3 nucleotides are TGTGCCAGCAGCTTAACGCCAGTGAACACCGGGGAGCTGTTTTTT.

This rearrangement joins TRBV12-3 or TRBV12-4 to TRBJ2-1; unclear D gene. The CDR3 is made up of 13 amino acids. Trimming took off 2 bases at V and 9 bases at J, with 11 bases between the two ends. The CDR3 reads CASSLFQVGEQFF. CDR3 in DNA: TGTGCCAGCAGTTTATTCCAGGTGGGTGAGCAGTTCTTC.

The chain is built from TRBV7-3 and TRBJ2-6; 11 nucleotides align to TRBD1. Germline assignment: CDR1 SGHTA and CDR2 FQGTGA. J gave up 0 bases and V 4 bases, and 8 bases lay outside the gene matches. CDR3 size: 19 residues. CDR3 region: CASSSAGQGASSGANVLTF. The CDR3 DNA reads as TGTGCCAGCAGCTCGGCCGGACAGGGGGCTTCCTCTGGGGCCAACGTCCTGACTTTC.

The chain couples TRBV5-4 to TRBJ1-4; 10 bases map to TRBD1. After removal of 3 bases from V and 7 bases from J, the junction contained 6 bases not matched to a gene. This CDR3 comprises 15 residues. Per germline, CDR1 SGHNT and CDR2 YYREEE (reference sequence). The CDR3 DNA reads TGTGCCAGCAGCTCGTCGACAGGGGGCTTTGAAAAACTGTTTTTT. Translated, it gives CASSSSTGGFEKLFF.

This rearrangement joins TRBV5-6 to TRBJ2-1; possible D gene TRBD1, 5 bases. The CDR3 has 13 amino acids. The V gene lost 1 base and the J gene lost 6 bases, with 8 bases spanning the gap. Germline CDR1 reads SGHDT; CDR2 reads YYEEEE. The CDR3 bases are TGTGCCAGCAGCTTGTTCCAGGGCAATGAGCAGTTCTTC. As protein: CASSLFQGNEQFF. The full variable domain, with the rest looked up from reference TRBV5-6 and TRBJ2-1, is DAGVTQSPTHLIKTRGQQVTLRCSPKSGHDTVSWYQQALGQGPQFIFQYYEEEERQRGNFPDRFSGHQFPNYSSELNVNALLLGDSALYLCASSLFQGNEQFFGPGTRLTVL.

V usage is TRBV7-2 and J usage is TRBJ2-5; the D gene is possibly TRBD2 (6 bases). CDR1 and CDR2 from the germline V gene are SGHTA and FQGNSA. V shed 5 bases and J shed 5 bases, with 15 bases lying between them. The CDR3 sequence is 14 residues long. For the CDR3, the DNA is TGTGCCAGCAGCCGGGGGACTTTGGGGGAGACCCAGTACTTC. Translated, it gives CASSRGTLGETQYF.

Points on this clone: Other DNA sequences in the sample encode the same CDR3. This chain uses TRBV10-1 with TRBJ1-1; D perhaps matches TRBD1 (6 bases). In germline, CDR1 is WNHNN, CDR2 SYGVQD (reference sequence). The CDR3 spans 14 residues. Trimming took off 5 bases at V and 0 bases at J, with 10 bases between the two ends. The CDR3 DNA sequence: TGCGCCAGCAGTAGGGACATCATGAACACTGAAGCTTTCTTT. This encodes CASSRDIMNTEAFF.

CDR3 in DNA: TGTGCCACCAGTCGGGACAGTCTGGATGAGCAGTTCTTC. Residues: CATSRDSLDEQFF. The J gene is TRBJ2-1, the V gene TRBV24-1; 7 bases line up with TRBD1. After removal of 6 bases from V and 8 bases from J, the junction contained 6 bases not matched to a gene. Looked up from germline, CDR1 is KGHDR and CDR2 is SFDVKD. The CDR3 consists of 13 residues.

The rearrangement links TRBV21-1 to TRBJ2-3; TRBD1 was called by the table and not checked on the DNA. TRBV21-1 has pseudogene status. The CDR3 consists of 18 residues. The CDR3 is CASSKARARQGDADTQYF. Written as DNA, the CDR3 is TGTGCCAGCAGCAAAGCGCGGGCTCGTCAGGGGGACGCAGATACGCAGTATTTT.

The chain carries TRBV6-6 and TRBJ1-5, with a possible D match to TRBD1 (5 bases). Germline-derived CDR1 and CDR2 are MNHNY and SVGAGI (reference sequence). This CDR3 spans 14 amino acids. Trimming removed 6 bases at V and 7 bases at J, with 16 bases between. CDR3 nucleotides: TGTGCCAGCAGCGATAGATTCCAGGGACAGCCCCAGCATTTT. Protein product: CASSDRFQGQPQHF.

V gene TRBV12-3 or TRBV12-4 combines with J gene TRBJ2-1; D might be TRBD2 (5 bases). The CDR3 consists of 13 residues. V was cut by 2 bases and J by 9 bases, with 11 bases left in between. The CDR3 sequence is CASSLTRGGEQFF. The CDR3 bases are TGTGCCAGCAGTTTAACTAGAGGCGGTGAGCAGTTCTTC.

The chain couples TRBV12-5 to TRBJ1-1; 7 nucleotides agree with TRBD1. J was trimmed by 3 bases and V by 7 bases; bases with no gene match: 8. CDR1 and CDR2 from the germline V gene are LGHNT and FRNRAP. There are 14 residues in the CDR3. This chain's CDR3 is CASAWDRLDTEAFF. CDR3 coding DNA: TGTGCTAGTGCCTGGGACAGATTGGACACTGAAGCTTTCTTT.